This entry concerns a single T cell receptor beta chain. The sample comes from a study of blood T cell repertoires in COVID-19. In the study overall: Sites in the United States, Italy and Spain provided acute and convalescent COVID-19 samples. PBMCs, B-cell-depleted T cells, or T cells were the source of the cDNA or gDNA that made up the material.

CDR1 and CDR2 from the germline V gene are SNHLY and FYNNEI. The CDR3 covers 15 residues. V lost 6 bases, J lost 7 bases, and 21 bases lay in between. Original processing methods: Reference gene primer amplification yielded estimated nucleated cell counts. Sequencing was performed with immunoSEQ multiplex PCR; in TCRdb, only in-frame clones are kept and a portion is missing. V and J calls and clone size come straight from that table; D and trimming were deduced from the DNA. The sample shows roughly 290,000 clones, around 91% of them seen only once. Source material: peripheral blood. The TCR originated in a woman aged 55-69 years with acute or convalescent COVID-19. The genes are TRBV2 and TRBJ1-2; possibly TRBD1 for D (5 bases). CDR3 in amino acids: CASRGLPSAMGGYTF. The CDR3 region has the DNA TGTGCCAGCAGGGGGCTCCCGTCAGCTATGGGTGGCTACACCTTC.